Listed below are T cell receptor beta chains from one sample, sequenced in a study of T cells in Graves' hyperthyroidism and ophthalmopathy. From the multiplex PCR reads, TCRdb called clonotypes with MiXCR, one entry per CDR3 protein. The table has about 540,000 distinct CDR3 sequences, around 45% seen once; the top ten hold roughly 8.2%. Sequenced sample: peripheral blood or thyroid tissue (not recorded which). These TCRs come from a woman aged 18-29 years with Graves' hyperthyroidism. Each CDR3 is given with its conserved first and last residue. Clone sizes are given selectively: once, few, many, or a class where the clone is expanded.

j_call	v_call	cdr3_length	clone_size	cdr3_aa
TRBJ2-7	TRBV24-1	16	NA	CATSEAGRMRADTQYF
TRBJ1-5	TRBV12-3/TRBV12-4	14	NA	CASSAMNSNQPQHF
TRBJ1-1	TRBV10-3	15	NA	CAIRSARRKETEAFF
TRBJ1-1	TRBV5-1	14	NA	CASSFLGGTTEAFF
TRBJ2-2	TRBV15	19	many	CATSRALLRTIRNTGELFF
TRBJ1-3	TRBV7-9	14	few	CASSRTGRGNTIYF
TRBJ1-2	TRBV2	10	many	CASKGYGYTF
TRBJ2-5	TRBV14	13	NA	CASSGMVQETQYF
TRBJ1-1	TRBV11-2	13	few	CASTPPGYTEAFF
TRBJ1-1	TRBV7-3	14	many	CASSIGHGDTEAFF
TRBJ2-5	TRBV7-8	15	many	CASSPNSGRRETQYF
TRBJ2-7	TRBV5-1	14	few	CASRYAGGSYEQYF
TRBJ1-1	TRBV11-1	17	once	CASSWGTGRKLDTEAFF
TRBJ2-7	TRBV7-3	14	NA	CATTSRAQAYEQYF
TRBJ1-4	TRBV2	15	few	CASSEILTGGEKLFF
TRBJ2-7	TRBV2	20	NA	CASSYSPGLAGGRDPYEQYF
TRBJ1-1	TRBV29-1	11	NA	CSVQGSTEAFF
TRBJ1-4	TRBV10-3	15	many	CAISDQGTTNEKLFF
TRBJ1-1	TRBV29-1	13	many	CSVRMVGGSEAFF
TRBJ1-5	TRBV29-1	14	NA	CSVLAGQGGQPQHF
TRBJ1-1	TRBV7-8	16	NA	CASSVQGAKRNTEAFF
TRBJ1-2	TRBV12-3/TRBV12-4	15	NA	CASSWVIGSQYGYTF
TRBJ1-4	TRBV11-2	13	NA	CVSNLANNEKLFF
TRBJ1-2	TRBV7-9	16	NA	CASTSPRQGIGYGYTF
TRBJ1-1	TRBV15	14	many	CATKQTIETTEAFF
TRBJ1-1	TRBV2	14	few	CASSKTGGSPEAFF
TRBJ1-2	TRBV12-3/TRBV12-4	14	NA	CASSFDRAWQDYTF
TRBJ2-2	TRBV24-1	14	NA	CATSEPTGTGELFF
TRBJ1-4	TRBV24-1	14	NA	CASSLRSRNEKLFF
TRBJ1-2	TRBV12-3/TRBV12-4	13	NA	CASSLRRGDGYTF
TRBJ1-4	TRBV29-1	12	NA	CGGGQPNEKLFF
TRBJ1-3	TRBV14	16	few	CASSQESGAQGNTIYF
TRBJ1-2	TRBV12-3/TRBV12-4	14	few	CASSFSRGRGGYTF
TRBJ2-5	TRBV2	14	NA	CASTKTGKSETQYF
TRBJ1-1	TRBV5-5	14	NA	CASSQEIRGTEAFF
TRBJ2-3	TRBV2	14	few	CASSGLAQQDTQYF
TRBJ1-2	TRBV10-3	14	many	CAIRQGAESYGYTF
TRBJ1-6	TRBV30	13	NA	CAWQETGASPLHF
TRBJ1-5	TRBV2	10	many	CASGSQPQHF
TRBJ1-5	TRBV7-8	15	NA	CASSQNGSLNQPQHF
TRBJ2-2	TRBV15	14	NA	CATSRDPGGGELFF
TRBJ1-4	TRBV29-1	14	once	CSVEFIRGDEKLFF
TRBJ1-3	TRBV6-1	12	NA	CASSGRPNTIYF
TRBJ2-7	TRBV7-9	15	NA	CASRSGTGRNHEQYF
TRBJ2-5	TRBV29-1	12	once	CSVMSSEQTQYF
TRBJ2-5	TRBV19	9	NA	CASKDNQYF